This TCR beta chain was captured in a study of post-analysis software for immune sequencing data. The overall study: Relapsing-remitting, secondary progressive and progressive-relapsing courses of multiple sclerosis were included. Findings and caveats of the study: Controls' normalized Chao1 diversity significantly exceeded that of multiple sclerosis patients.

Turning to this clonotype: Its antigen is currently unknown.

Each TCR beta cDNA library carried unique molecular identifiers. TCRdb re-analysed the PCR reads in MiXCR, keeping a single row per CDR3 protein. The profile shows 700,000 to 900,000 distinct CDR3 sequences, 46% of them singletons. The sequence was obtained from a girl aged 5-17 years with multiple sclerosis. The sample comprised blood.

CDR3 sequence: CASYQQGNTEAFF. CDR3 sequence (DNA): TGCGCCAGCTACCAACAGGGGAACACTGAAGCTTTCTTT. This chain links TRBV5-1 with TRBJ1-1; tentative D call: TRBD1 (6 bases). Germline loops: CDR1 SGHRS, CDR2 YFSETQ. The CDR3 extends over 13 amino acids. Trimming left V 7 bases short and J 1 base short, with 11 bases between.